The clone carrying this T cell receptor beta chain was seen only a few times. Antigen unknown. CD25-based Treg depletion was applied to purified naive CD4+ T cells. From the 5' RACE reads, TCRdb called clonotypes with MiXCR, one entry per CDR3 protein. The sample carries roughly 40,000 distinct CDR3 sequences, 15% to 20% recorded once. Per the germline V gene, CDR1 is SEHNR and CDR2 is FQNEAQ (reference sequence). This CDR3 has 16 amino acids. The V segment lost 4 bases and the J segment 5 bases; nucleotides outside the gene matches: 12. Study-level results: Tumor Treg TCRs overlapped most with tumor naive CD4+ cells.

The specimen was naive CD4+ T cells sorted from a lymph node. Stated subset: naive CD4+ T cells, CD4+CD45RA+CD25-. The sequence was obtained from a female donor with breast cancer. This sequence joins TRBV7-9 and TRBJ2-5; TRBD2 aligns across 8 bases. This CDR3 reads CASSSTPGLAYETQYF. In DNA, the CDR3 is TGTGCCAGCAGCTCGACTCCCGGACTAGCCTATGAGACCCAGTACTTC. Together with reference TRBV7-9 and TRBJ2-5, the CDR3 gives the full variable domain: DTGVSQNPRHKITKRGQNVTFRCDPISEHNRLYWYRQTLGQGPEFLTYFQNEAQLEKSRLLSDRFSAERPKGSFSTLEIQRTEQGDSAMYLCASSSTPGLAYETQYFGPGTRLLVL.